One sample yielded the 30 T cell receptor beta chains listed below, sequenced in a study of blood T cell repertoires in COVID-19. Clones were read by immunoSEQ multiplex PCR, and TCRdb kept only the in-frame ones, dropping some. The sample records 200,000 to 250,000 clones, roughly 83% being singletons. The sample taken for sequencing was peripheral blood. These receptors were taken from a man older than 75 with acute or convalescent COVID-19.

This rearrangement joins TRBV10-3 to TRBJ1-5, with D unclear. Germline CDR1 is ENHRY and CDR2 is SYGVKD. The CDR3 sequence is 14 residues long. Deletions cut 5 bases from V and 3 bases from J, with 11 bases between. CDR3 bases: TGTGCCATCAGTAAGCGGGATACCAATCAGCCCCAGCATTTT. Its translation is CAISKRDTNQPQHF.

The genes are TRBV6-5 and TRBJ2-5; D unclear. The CDR3 runs 12 residues. CDR1 and CDR2 (germline): MNHEY, SVGAGI. Deletions cut 4 bases from V and 5 bases from J, with 8 bases between. CDR3 in amino acids: CASSSLGETQYF. CDR3 DNA sequence: TGTGCCAGCAGTTCCCTCGGGGAGACCCAGTACTTC.

V usage is TRBV6-5 and J usage is TRBJ2-5; 7 positions agree with TRBD1. The CDR3 has 13 amino acids. Germline CDR1 and CDR2: MNHEY and SVGAGI. With V trimmed by 5 bases and J by 5 bases, 5 bases remained unmatched. The CDR3 DNA follows: TGTGCCAGCAGTCACAGGGGTTTGGAGACCCAGTACTTC. It specifies CASSHRGLETQYF.

The rearrangement uses TRBV29-1 and TRBJ1-2, with TRBD1 matching 7 bases. V was clipped by 7 bases and J by 2 bases; unmatched bases: 7. Germline loops: CDR1 SQVTM, CDR2 ANQGSEA. CDR3 size: 13 residues. The CDR3 loop reads CSGRDSWNYGYTF. The CDR3 bases are TGCAGCGGCCGGGACAGCTGGAACTATGGCTACACCTTC.

This chain links TRBV5-1 with TRBJ2-5; D might be TRBD1 (6 bases). The CDR3 totals 13 residues. Trimming removed 4 bases at V and 5 bases at J, with 12 bases between. Germline V gene sequence: CDR1 SGHRS, CDR2 YFSETQ. Here the CDR3 DNA reads TGCGCCAGCAGCAGTGAGGGGGTGGAGACCCAGTACTTC. Protein sequence: CASSSEGVETQYF.

The J gene is TRBJ1-2, the V gene TRBV4-1; D uncertain. V was clipped by 0 bases and J by 7 bases, with 12 bases between them. The CDR3 runs to 14 residues. CDR1 and CDR2 from the germline V gene are MGHRA and YSYEKL. CDR3 sequence reads: CASSQELGRSGYTF. CDR3 nucleotides: TGCGCCAGCAGCCAAGAGCTGGGGAGATCTGGCTACACCTTC.

This clone occurred a few times. This sequence joins TRBV15 and TRBJ1-1; the match to TRBD1 covers 7 bases. The germline CDR1 and CDR2 sequences are LNHNV and YYDKDF (reference sequence). CDR3 size: 14 residues. Trimming removed 0 bases from V and 8 bases from J; junction bases left unmatched: 6. The CDR3 loop is CATSRDQEGQEAFF. CDR3 sequence (DNA): TGTGCCACCAGCAGAGATCAGGAGGGACAGGAAGCTTTCTTT.

CDR3 sequence: CASSVRGGHNEQFF. The DNA of the CDR3 is TGTGCCAGCAGTGTTCGGGGGGGACACAATGAGCAGTTCTTC. The chain uses TRBV2 and TRBJ2-1, with 8 bases lining up with TRBD2. The germline V gene encodes CDR1 SNHLY and CDR2 FYNNEI. The CDR3 runs 14 residues. The junction had 4 bases not matched to a gene; V was cut back by 4 bases and J by 5 bases.

This clone was counted between two and nine times. The J gene is TRBJ2-2, the V gene TRBV14; D possibly corresponds to TRBD1 (6 bases). Germline values: CDR1 SGHDN, CDR2 FVKESK. This CDR3 comprises 16 residues. Trimming left V 1 base short and J 4 bases short, with 13 bases between. CDR3 amino acids: CASSQGWKGVTGELFF. The DNA for the CDR3 is TGTGCCAGCAGCCAAGGGTGGAAGGGGGTCACCGGGGAGCTGTTTTTT.

The V gene is TRBV30, the J gene TRBJ1-2; TRBD1 agrees at 8 bases. The CDR3 spans 15 residues. V dropped 7 bases and J dropped 2; count of bases not matched to a gene: 12. The germline CDR1 and CDR2 sequences are GTSNPN and SVGIG (reference sequence). The CDR3 here is CASGRYGQGNYGYTF. The CDR3 nucleotides read TGTGCCTCCGGAAGGTATGGACAGGGAAACTATGGCTACACCTTC.

A single count supports this clone. The chain links TRBV2 to TRBJ1-5; D is possibly TRBD1 (6 bases). Germline loops: CDR1 SNHLY, CDR2 FYNNEI. CDR3 length: 15 amino acids. V was cut by 3 bases and J by 4 bases, with 13 bases left in between. The CDR3 bases are TGTGCCAGCAGTGAGATCTGGGGGCGTAATCAGCCCCAGCATTTT. This encodes CASSEIWGRNQPQHF.

Written as DNA, the CDR3 is TGTGCCTGGAGTGAAGCGGGAGGCGTTCGCGAGCAGTACTTC. Protein: CAWSEAGGVREQYF. This chain joins TRBV30 and TRBJ2-7; 9 bases fit TRBD2. Germline V gives CDR1 GTSNPN, CDR2 SVGIG (reference sequence). The CDR3 is made up of 14 amino acids. Trimming removed 1 base from V and 6 bases from J; junction bases left unmatched: 7.

This chain uses TRBV11-2 with TRBJ1-5, with D unclear. The length of the CDR3 is 13 residues. The V end lost 4 bases, the J end lost 7 bases, and 11 bases lay between the germline ends. Germline V CDR1 and CDR2: SGHAT, FQNNGV. The CDR3 DNA reads as TGTGCCAGCAGCTGGAGGGTGGGGCAGCCCCAGCATTTT. Its protein product is CASSWRVGQPQHF.

DNA for the CDR3: TGTGCCAGCAGGCAGGACAGGTTCACTGAAGCTTTCTTT. This gives the protein CASRQDRFTEAFF. This rearrangement joins TRBV5-4 to TRBJ1-1; 7 nucleotides agree with TRBD1. The germline V gene has CDR1 SGHNT and CDR2 YYREEE (reference sequence). This CDR3 is built from 13 residues. Germline trimming cut 5 bases from V and 4 bases from J; bases unmatched to any gene: 5.

This rearrangement joins TRBV10-3 to TRBJ2-7; 12 nucleotides match TRBD1. From germline, CDR1 is ENHRY and CDR2 SYGVKD. With 0 bases clipped from V and 7 bases from J, the junction kept 4 bases outside the gene matches. The CDR3 has 15 amino acids. CDR3 DNA sequence: TGTGCCATCAGTGAGTCTCGGGACAGGGGGCAGGAGCAGTACTTC. This encodes CAISESRDRGQEQYF.

This clone was seen once. The chain couples TRBV18 to TRBJ2-6; TRBD1 is a possible D gene (6 bases). The V end lost 2 bases, the J end lost 6 bases, and 17 bases lay between the germline ends. This CDR3 region has 17 residues. The V gene's germline CDR1 is KGHSH and CDR2 LQKENI. The CDR3 region has the DNA TGTGCCAGCTCACCAAGAACAGGGAGCCTAAAGGCCAACGTCCTGACTTTC. Translated, it gives CASSPRTGSLKANVLTF.

V usage is TRBV12-3 or TRBV12-4 and J usage is TRBJ2-7; no reliable D call. The V end was cut by 6 bases, the J end by 3 bases, with 9 bases between. The CDR3 sequence is 12 residues long. In DNA, the CDR3 is TGTGCCAGCAGCCCCTTTAGCTACGAGCAGTACTTC. Amino acids: CASSPFSYEQYF.

This clone was seen a handful of times. J is TRBJ1-6 and V is TRBV4-2; TRBD1 matches 7 bases. Unmatched junction bases numbered 5, after V lost 3 bases and J lost 9 bases. CDR3 length: 14 residues. CDR1 is LGHNA, CDR2 YNFKEQ, per germline. CDR3 sequence (DNA): TGTGCCAGCAGCCAGGGCAGGGGGACTTCACCCCTCCACTTT. Protein product: CASSQGRGTSPLHF.

This chain uses TRBV7-9 with TRBJ2-3; 12 bases are a match to TRBD2. CDR3 length: 16 residues. The V gene's germline CDR1 is SEHNR and CDR2 FQNEAQ (reference sequence). J was trimmed by 1 base and V by 6 bases; bases with no gene match: 5. The CDR3 loop is CASSSRTSGGTDTQYF. The CDR3 DNA reads as TGTGCCAGCAGTTCTAGGACTAGCGGGGGCACAGATACGCAGTATTTT.

The chain joins TRBV7-9 to TRBJ2-3, with unresolved D. This CDR3 is 13 amino acids long. CDR1 is SEHNR, CDR2 FQNEAQ, per germline (reference sequence). Trimming took 5 bases from V and 4 from J, leaving 10 bases between them. The CDR3 DNA reads as TGTGCCAGCAGCCCAAGAGGCCCAGATACGCAGTATTTT. Residues: CASSPRGPDTQYF.

CDR3 protein: CASDPGGDYGYTF. CDR3 coding DNA: TGTGCCAGCGATCCCGGGGGAGATTATGGCTACACCTTC. V and J are TRBV7-9 and TRBJ1-2; the D gene is possibly TRBD1 (5 bases). CDR3 size: 13 residues. CDR1 is SEHNR and CDR2 is FQNEAQ in the germline V gene (reference sequence). Trimming cost V 8 bases and J 5 bases, with 15 bases left between them.

The V call is TRBV21-1, the J call TRBJ2-3; the D segment call TRBD2 is taken from the table without a DNA check. TRBV21-1 is a pseudogene. This CDR3 contains 19 residues. The CDR3 bases are TGTGCCAGCAGCAAACTAGCGGGAGCAAGGGGTTCTAGCACAGATACGCAGTATTTT. This sequence encodes CASSKLAGARGSSTDTQYF.

Here the CDR3 reads CASSSGTSYEQYF. The CDR3 DNA reads TGTGCCAGCAGTAGCGGGACCTCCTACGAGCAGTACTTC. J is TRBJ2-7 and V is TRBV2; TRBD2 matches at 7 bases. Germline trimming cut 5 bases from V and 0 bases from J; bases unmatched to any gene: 1. This CDR3 comprises 13 residues. Per germline, CDR1 SNHLY and CDR2 FYNNEI.

V and J are TRBV2 and TRBJ2-1; D is possibly TRBD1 (5 bases). This CDR3 contains 17 residues. The V and J ends lost 7 bases and 2 bases respectively, with 21 bases between them. Germline V CDR1 and CDR2: SNHLY, FYNNEI. The CDR3 DNA reads as TGTGCCAGCAAATGGGTACATGGGGCTAGAACCTACAATGAGCAGTTCTTC. Its translation is CASKWVHGARTYNEQFF. Combining the CDR3 with reference TRBV2 and TRBJ2-1 gives the whole variable domain EPEVTQTPSHQVTQMGQEVILRCVPISNHLYFYWYRQILGQKVEFLVSFYNNEISEKSEIFDDQFSVERPDGSNFTLKIRSTKLEDSAMYFCASKWVHGARTYNEQFFGPGTRLTVL.

In this sample, this clone turned up once. The rearrangement joins TRBV7-2 to TRBJ1-1, with D possibly matching TRBD1 (5 bases). The V end was cut by 2 bases, the J end by 4 bases, with 11 bases between. The CDR3 has 14 amino acids. Germline-derived CDR1 and CDR2 are SGHTA and FQGNSA. The DNA for the CDR3 is TGTGCCAGCAGCTTAATCAGGGAGGCCACTGAAGCTTTCTTT. It encodes CASSLIREATEAFF. Variable domain in full (rest from reference TRBV7-2 and TRBJ1-1): GAGVSQSPSNKVTEKGKDVELRCDPISGHTALYWYRQSLGQGLEFLIYFQGNSAPDKSGLPSDRFSAERTGGSVSTLTIQRTQQEDSAVYLCASSLIREATEAFFGQGTRLTVV.

The chain joins TRBV19 to TRBJ1-5, with D possibly matching TRBD1 (5 bases). Trimming cost V 7 bases and J 7 bases, with 14 bases left between them. The CDR3 sequence is 13 residues long. Germline V lookup: CDR1 LNHDA, CDR2 SQIVND (reference sequence). The CDR3 nucleotides read TGTGCCAGTACGGACAAGGCCGGGCAGCCCCAGCATTTT. It specifies CASTDKAGQPQHF.

The chain links TRBV5-1 to TRBJ2-7, with 9 bases identical to TRBD1. Per the germline V gene, CDR1 is SGHRS and CDR2 is YFSETQ. V was clipped by 1 base and J by 2 bases; unmatched bases: 4. The CDR3 is 15 amino acids. The CDR3 here is CASSLTGTGPYEQYF. The CDR3 DNA reads TGCGCCAGCAGCTTGACTGGGACAGGGCCCTACGAGCAGTACTTC. Full variable domain (rest looked up from reference TRBV5-1 and TRBJ2-7): KAGVTQTPRYLIKTRGQQVTLSCSPISGHRSVSWYQQTPGQGLQFLFEYFSETQRNKGNFPGRFSGRQFSNSRSEMNVSTLELGDSALYLCASSLTGTGPYEQYFGPGTRLTVT.

In this sample, this clone turned up a few times. This rearrangement joins TRBV7-2 to TRBJ1-1; D is uncertain. V was shortened by 4 bases and J by 2 bases, with 17 bases between the two germline ends. The length of the CDR3 is 16 residues. Germline CDR1 is SGHTA and CDR2 is FQGNSA. Here the CDR3 reads CASSYPGGLPNTEAFF. As DNA, the CDR3 is TGTGCCAGCAGCTATCCGGGTGGCTTACCCAACACTGAAGCTTTCTTT.

The chain has TRBV10-3 and TRBJ1-2, with 11 bases matching TRBD1. Looked up from germline, CDR1 is ENHRY and CDR2 is SYGVKD. This CDR3 is 13 amino acids long. Losses at the gene ends were 9 bases for V and 6 bases for J; bases not matched to a gene: 6. This CDR3 reads CAIGTGGMDGYTF. The CDR3 bases are TGTGCCATTGGGACAGGGGGAATGGATGGCTACACCTTC.

This chain joins TRBV11-2 and TRBJ2-7; tentative D call: TRBD1 (5 bases). This CDR3 is built from 13 residues. Germline CDR1 SGHAT, CDR2 FQNNGV. The V end lost 7 bases, the J end lost 0 bases, and 10 bases lay between the germline ends. CDR3 amino acids: CASTATVSYEQYF. The DNA for the CDR3 is TGTGCCAGCACCGCGACAGTCTCCTACGAGCAGTACTTC.